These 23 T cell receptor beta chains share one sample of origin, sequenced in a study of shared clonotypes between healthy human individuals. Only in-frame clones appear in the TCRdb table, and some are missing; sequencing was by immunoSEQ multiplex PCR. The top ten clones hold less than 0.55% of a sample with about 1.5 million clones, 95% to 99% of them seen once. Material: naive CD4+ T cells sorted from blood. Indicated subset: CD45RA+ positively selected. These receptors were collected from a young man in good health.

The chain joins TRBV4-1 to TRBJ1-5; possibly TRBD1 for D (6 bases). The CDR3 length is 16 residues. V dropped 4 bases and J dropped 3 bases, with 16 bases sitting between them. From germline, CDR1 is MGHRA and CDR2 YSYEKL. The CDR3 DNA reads TGCGCCAGCAGCCCTGGGGGCAGGGATCCCAATCAGCCCCAGCATTTT. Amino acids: CASSPGGRDPNQPQHF.

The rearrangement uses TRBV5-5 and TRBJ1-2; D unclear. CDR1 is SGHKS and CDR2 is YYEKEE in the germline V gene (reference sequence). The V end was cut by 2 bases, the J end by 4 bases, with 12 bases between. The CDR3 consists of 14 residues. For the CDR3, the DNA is TGTGCCAGCAGCTTTGGTCGGACGAGCTATGGCTACACCTTC. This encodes CASSFGRTSYGYTF.

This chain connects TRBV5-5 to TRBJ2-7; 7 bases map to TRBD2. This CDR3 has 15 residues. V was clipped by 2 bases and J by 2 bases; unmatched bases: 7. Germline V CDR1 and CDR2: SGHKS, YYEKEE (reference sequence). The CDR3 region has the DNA TGTGCCAGCAGCTTTGCGGGAGTAGCCCCCTACGAGCAGTACTTC. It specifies CASSFAGVAPYEQYF.

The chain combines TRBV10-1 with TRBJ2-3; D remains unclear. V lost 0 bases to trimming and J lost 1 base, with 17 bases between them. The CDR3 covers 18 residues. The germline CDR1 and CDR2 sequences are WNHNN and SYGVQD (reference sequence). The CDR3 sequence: CASSESIGRQRGTDTQYF. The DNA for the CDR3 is TGCGCCAGCAGTGAGTCGATAGGCAGGCAAAGAGGCACAGATACGCAGTATTTT.

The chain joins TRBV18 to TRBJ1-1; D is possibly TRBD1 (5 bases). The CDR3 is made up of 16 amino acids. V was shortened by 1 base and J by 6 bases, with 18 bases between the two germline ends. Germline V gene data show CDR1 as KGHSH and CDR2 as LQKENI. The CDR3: CASSPQGMGPTPEAFF. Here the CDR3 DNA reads TGTGCCAGCTCACCACAGGGGATGGGACCAACCCCTGAAGCTTTCTTT.

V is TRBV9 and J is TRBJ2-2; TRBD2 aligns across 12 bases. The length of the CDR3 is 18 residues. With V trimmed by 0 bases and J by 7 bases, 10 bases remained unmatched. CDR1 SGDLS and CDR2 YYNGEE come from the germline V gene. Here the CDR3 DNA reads TGTGCCAGCAGCGTAGCTCCTCTAGCGGGAGGGGGTGTCGGGGAGCTGTTTTTT. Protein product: CASSVAPLAGGGVGELFF.

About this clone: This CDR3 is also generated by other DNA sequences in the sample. The CDR3 protein is CASSLTGTSYEQYF. The CDR3 nucleotides are TGCGCCAGCAGCTTGACCGGGACCTCCTACGAGCAGTACTTC. V and J are TRBV5-1 and TRBJ2-7, with D perhaps TRBD1 or TRBD2 (5 bases each). V gave up 1 base and J gave up 0 bases, with 8 bases separating them. The CDR3 runs to 14 residues. Germline CDR1 is SGHRS and CDR2 is YFSETQ.

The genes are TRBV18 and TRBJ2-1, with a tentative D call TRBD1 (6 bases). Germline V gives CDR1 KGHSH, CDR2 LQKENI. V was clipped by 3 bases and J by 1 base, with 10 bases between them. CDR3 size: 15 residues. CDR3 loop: CASSPLDRSYNEQFF. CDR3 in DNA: TGTGCCAGCTCACCTCTCGACAGGTCCTACAATGAGCAGTTCTTC.

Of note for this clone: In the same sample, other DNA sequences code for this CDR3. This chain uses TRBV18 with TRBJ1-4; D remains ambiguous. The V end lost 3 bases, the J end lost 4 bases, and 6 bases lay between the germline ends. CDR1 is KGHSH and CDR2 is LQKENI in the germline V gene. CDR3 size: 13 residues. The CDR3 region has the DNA TGTGCCAGCTCACCGGGAATTAATGAAAAACTGTTTTTT. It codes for CASSPGINEKLFF.

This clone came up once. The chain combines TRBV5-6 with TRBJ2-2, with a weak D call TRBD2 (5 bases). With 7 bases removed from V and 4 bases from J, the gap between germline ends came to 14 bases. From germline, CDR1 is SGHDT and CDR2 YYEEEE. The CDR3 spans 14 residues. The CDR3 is CASRGTLSTGELFF. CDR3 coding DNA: TGTGCCAGCCGGGGAACATTGAGCACCGGGGAGCTGTTTTTT.

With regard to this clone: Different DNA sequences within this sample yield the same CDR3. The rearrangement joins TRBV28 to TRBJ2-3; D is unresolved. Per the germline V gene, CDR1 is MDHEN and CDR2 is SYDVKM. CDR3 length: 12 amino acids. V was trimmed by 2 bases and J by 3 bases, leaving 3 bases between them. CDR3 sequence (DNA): TGTGCCAGCAGTTTACGTACAGATACGCAGTATTTT. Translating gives CASSLRTDTQYF.

The DNA for the CDR3 is TGTGCCAGCAGCTTAGGAGGGTCGGGACTAGCTGACAATGAGCAGTTCTTC. Its translation: CASSLGGSGLADNEQFF. V usage is TRBV7-2 and J usage is TRBJ2-1, with TRBD2 identical over 9 bases. Germline V lookup: CDR1 SGHTA, CDR2 FQGNSA. After removal of 1 base from V and 5 bases from J, the junction contained 9 bases not matched to a gene. The CDR3 runs to 17 residues.

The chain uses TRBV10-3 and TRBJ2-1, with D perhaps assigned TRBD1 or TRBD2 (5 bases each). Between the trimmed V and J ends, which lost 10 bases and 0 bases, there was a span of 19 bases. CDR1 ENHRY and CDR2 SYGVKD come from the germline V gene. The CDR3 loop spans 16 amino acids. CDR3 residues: CATGASSASSYNEQFF. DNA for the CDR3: TGTGCCACCGGGGCGAGTAGCGCGAGCTCCTACAATGAGCAGTTCTTC.

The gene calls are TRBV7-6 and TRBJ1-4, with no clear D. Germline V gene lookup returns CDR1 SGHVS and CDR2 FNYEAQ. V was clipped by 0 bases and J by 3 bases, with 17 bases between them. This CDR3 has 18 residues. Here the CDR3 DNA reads TGTGCCAGCAGCTTAGCTTCGGGATCCTCCCGCCCTAATGAAAAACTGTTTTTT. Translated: CASSLASGSSRPNEKLFF.

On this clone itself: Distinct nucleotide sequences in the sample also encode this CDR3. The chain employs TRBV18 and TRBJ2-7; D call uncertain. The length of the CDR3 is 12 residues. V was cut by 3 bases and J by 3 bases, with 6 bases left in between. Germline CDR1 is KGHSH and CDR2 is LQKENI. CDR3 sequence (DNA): TGTGCCAGCTCACCTGGCAGCTACGAGCAGTACTTC. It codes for CASSPGSYEQYF.

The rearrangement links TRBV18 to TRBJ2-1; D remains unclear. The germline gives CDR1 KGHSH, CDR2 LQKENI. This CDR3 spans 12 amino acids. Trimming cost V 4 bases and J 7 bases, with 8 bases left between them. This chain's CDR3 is CASSLAQNEQFF. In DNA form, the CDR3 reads TGTGCCAGCTCACTAGCCCAGAATGAGCAGTTCTTC.

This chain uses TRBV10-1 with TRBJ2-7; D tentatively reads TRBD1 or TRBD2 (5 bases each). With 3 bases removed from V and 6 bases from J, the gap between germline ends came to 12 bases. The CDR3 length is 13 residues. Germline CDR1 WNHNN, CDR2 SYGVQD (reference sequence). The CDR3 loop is CASSERGTAEQYF. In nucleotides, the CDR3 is TGCGCCAGCAGTGAACGAGGGACCGCCGAGCAGTACTTC.

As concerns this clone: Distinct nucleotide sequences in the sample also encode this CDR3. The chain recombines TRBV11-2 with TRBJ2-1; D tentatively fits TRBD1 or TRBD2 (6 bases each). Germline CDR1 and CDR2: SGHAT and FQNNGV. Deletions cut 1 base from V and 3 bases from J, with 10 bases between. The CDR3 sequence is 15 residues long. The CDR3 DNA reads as TGTGCCAGCAGCTTAGGACTAGGGGGCTACAATGAGCAGTTCTTC. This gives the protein CASSLGLGGYNEQFF.

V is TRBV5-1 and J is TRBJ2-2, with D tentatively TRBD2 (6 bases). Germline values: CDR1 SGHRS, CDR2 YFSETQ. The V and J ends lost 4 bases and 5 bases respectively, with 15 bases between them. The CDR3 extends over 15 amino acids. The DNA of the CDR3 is TGCGCCAGCAGCCCCCGGGGTAGCGGTACCGGGGAGCTGTTTTTT. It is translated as CASSPRGSGTGELFF.

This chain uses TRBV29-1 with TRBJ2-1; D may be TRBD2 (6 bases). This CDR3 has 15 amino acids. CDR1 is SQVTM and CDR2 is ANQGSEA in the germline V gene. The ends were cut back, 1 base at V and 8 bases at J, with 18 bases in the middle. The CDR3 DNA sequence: TGCAGCGTTGAAGGACTAGTGGGGACGTGGGATGAGCAGTTCTTC. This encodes CSVEGLVGTWDEQFF.

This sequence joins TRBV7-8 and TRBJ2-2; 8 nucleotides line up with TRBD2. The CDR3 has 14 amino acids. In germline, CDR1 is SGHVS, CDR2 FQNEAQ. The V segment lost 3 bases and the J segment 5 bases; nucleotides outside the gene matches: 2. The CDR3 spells CASSLPGGTGELFF. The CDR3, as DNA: TGTGCCAGCAGCTTGCCGGGAGGGACCGGGGAGCTGTTTTTT.

The CDR3 reads CASGQEGTDTQYF. CDR3 in DNA: TGTGCCAGTGGGCAGGAGGGCACAGATACGCAGTATTTT. The chain has TRBV2 and TRBJ2-3; a possible D gene is TRBD2 (5 bases). CDR3 length equals 13 residues. Germline V gene lookup returns CDR1 SNHLY and CDR2 FYNNEI. Trimming shortened V by 9 bases and J by 1 base, and 11 bases separated the two germline ends.

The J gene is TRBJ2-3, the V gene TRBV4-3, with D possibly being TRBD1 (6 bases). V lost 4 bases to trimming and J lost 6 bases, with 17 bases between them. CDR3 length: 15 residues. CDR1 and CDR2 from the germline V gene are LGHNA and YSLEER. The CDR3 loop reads CASSPRRGQTDTQYF. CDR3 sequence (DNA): TGCGCCAGCAGCCCACGCAGGGGACAAACGGATACGCAGTATTTT.